These 22 T cell receptor beta chains originate from one sample sequenced in a study of T cell repertoires in cytomegalovirus infection. These receptors' antigens are unknown. From the reads, TCRdb called clonotypes with MiXCR, one entry per CDR3 protein. The sample records some 940,000 distinct CDR3 sequences, about a third being singletons. The specimen was cultured CD8+ T cells from PBMCs, collected from culture after CMV antigen stimulation. These receptors were collected from a human donor in good health (CMV status not recorded). Some clones in this sample may be carry-over from other donors' samples.

The V and J genes are TRBV19 and TRBJ1-2; D gene unclear. Between the trimmed V and J ends, which lost 3 bases and 4 bases, there was a span of 9 bases. This CDR3 spans 13 amino acids. Germline-derived CDR1 and CDR2 are LNHDA and SQIVND (reference sequence). The CDR3 loop is CASSIGKAYGYTF. DNA for the CDR3: TGTGCCAGTAGTATTGGGAAGGCCTATGGCTACACCTTC.

This clonotype occurred once. V is TRBV27 and J is TRBJ2-7, with D possibly called TRBD1 or TRBD2 (5 bases each). The ends were cut back, 5 bases at V and 3 bases at J, with 11 bases in the middle. Germline lookup yields CDR1 MNHEY and CDR2 SMNVEV (reference sequence). The CDR3 spans 13 residues. This CDR3 is CASSRGRYYEQYV. The CDR3 nucleotides read TGTGCCAGCAGTCGGGGCCGCTACTACGAGCAGTACGTC.

This chain links TRBV5-5 with TRBJ2-1; D is unclear. The length of the CDR3 is 14 residues. The V end was cut by 0 bases, the J end by 8 bases, with 12 bases between. The germline V gene has CDR1 SGHKS and CDR2 YYEKEE (reference sequence). The CDR3 reads CASSLALRTDEQFF. The DNA of the CDR3 is TGTGCCAGCAGCTTGGCTCTAAGGACGGATGAGCAGTTCTTC.

The table lists this clonotype with many counts. The chain uses TRBV19 and TRBJ1-5; 9 bases map to TRBD1. Germline CDR1 LNHDA, CDR2 SQIVND (reference sequence). J lost 0 bases, V lost 5 bases, and 5 bases had no gene match. CDR3 length: 16 amino acids. CDR3 sequence reads: CASSSDRGYSNQPQHF. CDR3 bases: TGTGCCAGTAGTTCGGACAGGGGTTATAGCAATCAGCCCCAGCATTTT.

The chain couples TRBV6-5 to TRBJ2-7; D gene uncertain. Germline V gives CDR1 MNHEY, CDR2 SVGAGI. The CDR3 extends over 13 amino acids. The V end lost 0 bases, the J end lost 5 bases, and 8 bases lay between the germline ends. CDR3 amino acids: CASSYSDPNEQYF. The CDR3 DNA sequence: TGTGCCAGCAGTTACTCGGACCCTAACGAGCAGTACTTC.

V usage is TRBV5-6 and J usage is TRBJ2-5; weak D call: TRBD2 (6 bases). The CDR3 consists of 15 residues. V was pared by 4 bases and J by 4 bases, with 17 bases between. Looked up from germline, CDR1 is SGHDT and CDR2 is YYEEEE. CDR3 protein: CASSPGVSGRETQYF. The DNA for the CDR3 is TGTGCCAGCAGCCCCGGGGTTAGCGGCCGAGAGACCCAGTACTTC.

This clonotype was found once. The chain carries TRBV20-1 and TRBJ1-2; 7 nucleotides line up with TRBD1. CDR1 and CDR2 from the germline V gene are DFQATT and SNEGSKA (reference sequence). The V gene end was trimmed by 6 bases and the J gene end by 5 bases; junction bases not matched to a gene: 9. This CDR3 spans 13 amino acids. DNA of the CDR3: TGCAGTGCGCCCCGAGGACAGGAATATGGCTACACCTTC. This gives the protein CSAPRGQEYGYTF.

The table lists this clonotype with a few counts. The genes are TRBV7-8 and TRBJ1-5, with D possibly matching TRBD1 (6 bases). Germline CDR1 and CDR2: SGHVS and FQNEAQ. This CDR3 comprises 15 residues. Trimming shortened V by 1 base and J by 6 bases, and 13 bases separated the two germline ends. CDR3 in amino acids: CASSLVRGRLQPQHF. The CDR3 DNA sequence: TGTGCCAGCAGCTTAGTCCGGGGGCGGCTTCAGCCCCAGCATTTT.

A few counts support this clonotype. The V gene is TRBV6-2 or TRBV6-3, the J gene TRBJ1-1; TRBD1 might be the D (6 bases). V was shortened by 0 bases and J by 2 bases, with 7 bases between the two germline ends. CDR1 and CDR2 (germline): MNHEY, SVGEGT. The CDR3 covers 14 residues. CDR3 protein: CASSYSDRNTEAFF. The CDR3 coding sequence is TGTGCCAGCAGTTACTCGGACAGAAACACTGAAGCTTTCTTT.

The V call is TRBV20-1, the J call TRBJ2-7; TRBD1 or TRBD2 may be the D gene (7 bases each). Looked up from germline, CDR1 is DFQATT and CDR2 is SNEGSKA (reference sequence). The length of the CDR3 is 13 residues. The V gene lost 6 bases and the J gene lost 3 bases, with 15 bases spanning the gap. The CDR3, as DNA: TGCAGTGCCCGGCAGGGGGAGGGCTACGAGCAGTACTTC. Its protein product is CSARQGEGYEQYF.

Ten or more counts support this clonotype. This chain connects TRBV12-3 or TRBV12-4 to TRBJ1-5; D unclear. CDR3 length: 16 amino acids. The V end lost 3 bases, the J end lost 1 base, and 13 bases lay between the germline ends. The CDR3 DNA reads as TGTGCCAGCAGTTTTTCCGGGTTGGTAAGCAATCAGCCCCAGCATTTT. Translated, it gives CASSFSGLVSNQPQHF.

Only a few counts were recorded for this clonotype. The chain uses TRBV2 and TRBJ2-7, with 7 bases aligning to TRBD1. The germline gives CDR1 SNHLY, CDR2 FYNNEI. After removal of 8 bases from V and 2 bases from J, the junction contained 9 bases not matched to a gene. The CDR3 has 14 residues. The CDR3 DNA follows: TGTGCCAGCGACAGGGCGAACAAAACCTACGAGCAGTACGTC. Protein sequence: CASDRANKTYEQYV.

This chain connects TRBV7-8 to TRBJ2-3; the match to TRBD2 covers 8 bases. The CDR3 totals 14 residues. The germline gives CDR1 SGHVS, CDR2 FQNEAQ. Unmatched junction bases numbered 6, after V lost 5 bases and J lost 5 bases. CDR3 DNA sequence: TGTGCCAGCAGCCCCGGGGGGGCGAAAGATACGCAGTATTTT. This codes for CASSPGGAKDTQYF. The full variable domain, in which reference TRBV7-8 and TRBJ2-3 provide the parts outside the CDR3, is GAGVSQSPRYKVAKRGQDVALRCDPISGHVSLFWYQQALGQGPEFLTYFQNEAQLDKSGLPSDRFFAERPEGSVSTLKIQRTQQEDSAVYLCASSPGGAKDTQYFGPGTRLTVL.

This sequence joins TRBV6-6 and TRBJ2-7; 7 nucleotides align to TRBD1. The ends lost 7 bases at V and 5 bases at J; junction bases unmatched: 8. Looked up from germline, CDR1 is MNHNY and CDR2 is SVGAGI (reference sequence). CDR3 length: 13 residues. The CDR3 is CASNQQGSNEQYF. CDR3 sequence (DNA): TGTGCCAGCAATCAACAGGGGAGTAACGAGCAGTACTTC.

The V and J genes are TRBV7-9 and TRBJ1-1; no firm D call. The CDR3 covers 14 residues. Germline loops: CDR1 SEHNR, CDR2 FQNEAQ (reference sequence). Trimming left V 6 bases short and J 7 bases short, with 18 bases between. This CDR3 is CASSVGDHRLEAFF. DNA of the CDR3: TGTGCCAGCAGTGTGGGCGACCACCGTCTTGAAGCTTTCTTT. Full variable domain (rest looked up from reference TRBV7-9 and TRBJ1-1): DTGVSQNPRHKITKRGQNVTFRCDPISEHNRLYWYRQTLGQGPEFLTYFQNEAQLEKSRLLSDRFSAERPKGSFSTLEIQRTEQGDSAMYLCASSVGDHRLEAFFGQGTRLTVV.

V and J are TRBV5-1 and TRBJ1-2; D uncertain. The length of the CDR3 is 15 residues. V was cut by 3 bases and J by 1 base, with 13 bases left in between. Germline lookup yields CDR1 SGHRS and CDR2 YFSETQ. CDR3 nucleotides: TGCGCCAGCAGCTCGAAATACCTGAGTAACTATGGCTACACCTTC. Translation gives CASSSKYLSNYGYTF.

This clonotype was counted ten times or more. The chain has TRBV7-6 and TRBJ2-2; TRBD1 might be the D (6 bases). CDR1 and CDR2 from the germline V gene are SGHVS and FNYEAQ. The CDR3 totals 15 residues. V was shortened by 8 bases and J by 2 bases, with 15 bases between the two germline ends. This CDR3 is CASYRRTDNTGELFF. CDR3 DNA: TGTGCCAGCTACCGCCGGACAGATAACACCGGGGAGCTGTTTTTT.

The V and J genes are TRBV6-2 or TRBV6-3 and TRBJ1-2; D is unresolved. CDR3 size: 15 residues. The germline gives CDR1 MNHEY, CDR2 SVGEGT. Trimming removed 5 bases at V and 0 bases at J, with 13 bases between. Written as DNA, the CDR3 is TGTGCCAGCAGTCAAAGACCCGGTCCTAACTATGGCTACACCTTC. Residues: CASSQRPGPNYGYTF.

The V call is TRBV18, the J call TRBJ2-7; D unresolved. V lost 7 bases, J lost 3 bases, and 13 bases lay in between. Germline V gene data show CDR1 as KGHSH and CDR2 as LQKENI. This CDR3 has 13 residues. The CDR3 sequence: CASLGERSYEQYF. Written as DNA, the CDR3 is TGTGCCAGCTTAGGTGAACGGAGCTACGAGCAGTACTTC.

The CDR3 reads CASSFRSGFTDTQYF. CDR3 nucleotides: TGTGCCAGCAGCTTTAGATCAGGGTTCACAGATACGCAGTATTTT. The chain couples TRBV11-2 to TRBJ2-3; TRBD1 might be the D (5 bases). The CDR3 extends over 15 amino acids. Germline CDR1 reads SGHAT; CDR2 reads FQNNGV. V was cut by 3 bases and J by 2 bases, with 12 bases left in between.

The V gene is TRBV28, the J gene TRBJ2-2; D not certain. Per the germline V gene, CDR1 is MDHEN and CDR2 is SYDVKM. V was clipped by 8 bases and J by 0 bases, with 16 bases between them. The CDR3 is 16 residues long. In DNA form, the CDR3 reads TGTGCCAGCCAACTTGTGGGATTCACGAACACCGGGGAGCTGTTTTTT. Its protein is CASQLVGFTNTGELFF.

The chain combines TRBV28 with TRBJ1-4; TRBD1 might be the D (5 bases). The germline V gene encodes CDR1 MDHEN and CDR2 SYDVKM. The CDR3 covers 15 residues. V lost 7 bases and J lost 8, with 20 bases in between. The CDR3 nucleotides are TGTGCCAGCACCTTTGGTATCCTACGGGGCGAAAAACTGTTTTTT. This gives the protein CASTFGILRGEKLFF. Complete variable domain (other parts from reference TRBV28 and TRBJ1-4): DVKVTQSSRYLVKRTGEKVFLECVQDMDHENMFWYRQDPGLGLRLIYFSYDVKMKEKGDIPEGYSVSREKKERFSLILESASTNQTSMYLCASTFGILRGEKLFFGSGTQLSVL.